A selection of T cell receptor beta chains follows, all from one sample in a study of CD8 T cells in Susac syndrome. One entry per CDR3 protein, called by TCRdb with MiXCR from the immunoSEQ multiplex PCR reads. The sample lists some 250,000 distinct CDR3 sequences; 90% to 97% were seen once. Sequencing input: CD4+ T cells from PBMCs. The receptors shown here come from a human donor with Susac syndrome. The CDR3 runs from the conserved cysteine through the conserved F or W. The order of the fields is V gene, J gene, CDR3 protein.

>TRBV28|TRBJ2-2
CASIPPGGVGELFF
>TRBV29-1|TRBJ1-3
CSVEIRAGNTIYF
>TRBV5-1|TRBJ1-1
CASSTGQLNTEAFF
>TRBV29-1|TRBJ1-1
CSVVQGFNTEAFF
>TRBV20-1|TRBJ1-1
CSAREGARTLNTEAFF
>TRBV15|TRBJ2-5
CATSRVLGEKYF
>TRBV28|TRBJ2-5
CASSFRGGGETQYF
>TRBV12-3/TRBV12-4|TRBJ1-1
CASNTPGGVNTEAFF
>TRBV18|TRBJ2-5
CATQRSTGDETQYF
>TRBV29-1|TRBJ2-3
CSVRDPATDTQYF
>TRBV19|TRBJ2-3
CASSSGADTQYF
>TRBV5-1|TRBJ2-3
CASSLAGGQATRDTQYF
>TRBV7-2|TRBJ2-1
CASSGTGRTYNEQFF
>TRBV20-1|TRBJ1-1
CSARLRDMNTEAFF
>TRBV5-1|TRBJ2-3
CASSFAYSTDTQYF
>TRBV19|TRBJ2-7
CASGLAGGRYEQYF
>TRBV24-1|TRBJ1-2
CATSAAQGRGYTF
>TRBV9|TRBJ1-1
CASSVGATTEAFF
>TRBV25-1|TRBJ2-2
CASSGLTRNTGELFF
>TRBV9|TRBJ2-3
CASSDSGQTRDTQYF
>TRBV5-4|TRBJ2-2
CASSLWAENTGELFF
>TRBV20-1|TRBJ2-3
CSAESPGTSWATDTQYF
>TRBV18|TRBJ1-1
CASSGDRATLQNTEAFF
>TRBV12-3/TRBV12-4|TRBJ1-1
CASSFRREWTEAFF
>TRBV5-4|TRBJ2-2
CASSSPLSGTNTGELFF
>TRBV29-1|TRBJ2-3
CSVEEQGADTQYF
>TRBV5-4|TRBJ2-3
CASSFSHHTDTQYF
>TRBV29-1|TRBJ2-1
CSTLPGLASDEQFF
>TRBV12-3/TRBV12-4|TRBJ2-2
CASSLVGLAGVRLVDTGELFF
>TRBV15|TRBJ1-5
CATSRDSETPNQPQHF
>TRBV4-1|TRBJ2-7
CASSQPGTSGNYEQYF
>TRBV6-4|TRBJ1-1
CASRGTGNTEAFF
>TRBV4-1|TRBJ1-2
CASSQVWGSGTDGYTF
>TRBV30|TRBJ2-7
CAWSFWEGPYEQYF
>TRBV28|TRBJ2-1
CATIYNEQFF
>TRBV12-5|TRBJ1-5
CASCGQTLQPQHF
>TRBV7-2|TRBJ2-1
CASSLAVNNEQFF
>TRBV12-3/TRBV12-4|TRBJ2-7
CASNPETRSYEQYF
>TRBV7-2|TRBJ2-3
CASSFASGLLTDTQYF
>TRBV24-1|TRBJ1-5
CAALGPHQPQHF
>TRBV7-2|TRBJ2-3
CASSVFLSDTQYF